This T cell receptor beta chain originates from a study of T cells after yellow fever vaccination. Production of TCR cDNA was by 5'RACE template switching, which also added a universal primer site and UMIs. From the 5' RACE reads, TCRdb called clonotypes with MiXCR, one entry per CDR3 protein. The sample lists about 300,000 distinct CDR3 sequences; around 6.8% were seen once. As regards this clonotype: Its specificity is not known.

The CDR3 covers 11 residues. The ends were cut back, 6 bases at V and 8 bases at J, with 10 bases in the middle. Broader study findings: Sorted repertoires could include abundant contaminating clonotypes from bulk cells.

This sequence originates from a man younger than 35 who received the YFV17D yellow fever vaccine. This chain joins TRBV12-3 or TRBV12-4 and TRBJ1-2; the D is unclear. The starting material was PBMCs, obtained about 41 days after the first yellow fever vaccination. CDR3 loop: CASSFREGYTF. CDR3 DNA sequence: TGTGCCAGCAGCTTCCGAGAGGGCTACACCTTC.